The clone carrying this T cell receptor (beta chain) was recorded once. Antigen unknown. The PCR employed 60 Vbeta primers together with 13 Jbeta primers. The assay was immunoSEQ multiplex PCR, and TCRdb's table has in-frame clones only and misses some. The sample lists around 170,000 clones, 82% occurring once. V was pared by 3 bases and J by 4 bases, with 15 bases between. Germline V gene lookup returns CDR1 SGHVS and CDR2 FNYEAQ. There are 15 residues in the CDR3. The source of the sample is a study of cytomegalovirus exposure and HLA in healthy donors. Study-wide points: Roughly uniform depth of sequencing across donors was assumed in presence/absence analyses.

The sequence derives from a young woman in good health and CMV-seronegative. This chain links TRBV7-6 with TRBJ2-5, with a weak D call TRBD1 (6 bases). Material: PBMCs. Here the CDR3 reads CASSFGSTGRETQYF. DNA of the CDR3: TGTGCCAGCAGCTTTGGGAGCACAGGGCGAGAGACCCAGTACTTC.